One and the same sample provided the 31 T cell receptor beta chains below, sequenced in a study of OX40 agonist ivuxolimab in advanced cancers. Repertoires were generated with immunoSEQ multiplex PCR, while TCRdb's copy carries only in-frame clones and drops some. This sample has some 68,000 clones, with about 89% found just once. The specimen was CD4+ or CD8+ T cells sorted from blood, collected in a trial of the OX40 agonist ivuxolimab. These receptors were obtained from an adult with an advanced solid tumor such as melanoma, head and neck, liver or kidney cancer.

The genes are TRBV7-3 and TRBJ2-7, with a tentative D call TRBD1 (5 bases). This CDR3 has 12 residues. CDR1 is SGHTA and CDR2 is FQGTGA in the germline V gene. Trimming left V 8 bases short and J 3 bases short, with 11 bases between. CDR3 in amino acids: CASGYRFYEQYF. The CDR3, as DNA: TGTGCCAGCGGCTACAGGTTCTACGAGCAGTACTTC.

This chain links TRBV5-1 with TRBJ2-3; 8 bases align to TRBD2. Unmatched junction bases numbered 12, after V lost 6 bases and J lost 9 bases. CDR3 length: 14 amino acids. CDR1 is SGHRS, CDR2 YFSETQ, per germline. This chain's CDR3 is CASNQAGVPVTQYF. CDR3 coding DNA: TGCGCCAGCAACCAAGCGGGAGTCCCCGTAACGCAGTATTTT.

The genes are TRBV14 and TRBJ2-2; D not resolved. This CDR3 has 13 residues. The V gene's germline CDR1 is SGHDN and CDR2 FVKESK. Trimming took 0 bases from V and 14 from J, leaving 13 bases between them. Here the CDR3 reads CASSQESARLLFF. The CDR3 DNA reads as TGTGCCAGCAGCCAAGAATCAGCTAGGTTACTGTTTTTT.

This chain joins TRBV10-2 and TRBJ2-7, with D perhaps being TRBD1 or TRBD2 (5 bases each). Trimming removed 4 bases from V and 3 bases from J, with 22 bases in between. Germline values: CDR1 WSHSY, CDR2 SAAADI. This CDR3 spans 17 amino acids. CDR3 DNA: TGCGCCAGCAGTGGTCAGGTTCCGGGACGAGCGTACTACGAGCAGTACTTC. This gives the protein CASSGQVPGRAYYEQYF.

The rearrangement joins TRBV18 to TRBJ1-5; D may be TRBD1 (5 bases). The V gene lost 3 bases and the J gene lost 1 base, with 7 bases spanning the gap. The CDR3 sequence is 14 residues long. From germline, CDR1 is KGHSH and CDR2 LQKENI. CDR3 sequence reads: CASSPQGSNQPQHF. CDR3 sequence (DNA): TGTGCCAGCTCACCGCAGGGCAGCAATCAGCCCCAGCATTTT.

J is TRBJ2-7 and V is TRBV6-1; D possibly uses TRBD1 or TRBD2 (6 bases each). Germline V gene sequence: CDR1 MNHNS, CDR2 SASEGT. With 4 bases removed from V and 4 bases from J, the gap between germline ends came to 20 bases. This CDR3 spans 16 amino acids. The CDR3: CASSGTMGQGRYEQYF. DNA of the CDR3: TGTGCCAGCAGTGGAACTATGGGGCAGGGGAGGTACGAGCAGTACTTC.

This sequence joins TRBV7-2 and TRBJ1-3; D is uncertain. This CDR3 has 15 amino acids. V lost 1 base and J 4 bases, leaving 11 bases between the germline ends. Germline V lookup: CDR1 SGHTA, CDR2 FQGNSA. CDR3 protein: CASSLVGSGGNTIYF. The CDR3 region has the DNA TGTGCCAGCAGCTTAGTAGGGAGTGGAGGAAACACCATATATTTT.

The chain is built from TRBV2 and TRBJ2-7; 12 bases fit TRBD1. The V gene's germline CDR1 is SNHLY and CDR2 FYNNEI. V was pared by 9 bases and J by 5 bases, with 2 bases of the junction left unmatched. The CDR3 consists of 12 residues. CDR3 nucleotides: TGTGCCAGGGGGACAGGGGGCGACGAGCAGTACTTC. Amino acids: CARGTGGDEQYF.

The gene calls are TRBV27 and TRBJ2-7; D gene uncertain. The CDR3 has 13 residues. Germline assignment: CDR1 MNHEY and CDR2 SMNVEV (reference sequence). V was cut by 3 bases and J by 2 bases, with 8 bases left in between. CDR3 nucleotides: TGTGCCAGCAGTTTTAACAGAGCCTACGAGCAGTACTTC. The encoded protein is CASSFNRAYEQYF.

V usage is TRBV27 and J usage is TRBJ2-7, with D possibly TRBD1 on 6 matching bases. The CDR3 consists of 14 residues. The V gene lost 5 bases and the J gene lost 3 bases, with 14 bases spanning the gap. The germline V gene encodes CDR1 MNHEY and CDR2 SMNVEV (reference sequence). CDR3 sequence reads: CASSKVQGFYEQYF. The CDR3 region has the DNA TGTGCCAGCAGTAAGGTACAGGGCTTCTACGAGCAGTACTTC.

This sequence joins TRBV4-1 and TRBJ1-2; D ambiguous. The CDR3 spans 14 residues. Germline V CDR1 and CDR2: MGHRA, YSYEKL. Trimming left V 3 bases short and J 5 bases short, with 13 bases between. For the CDR3, the DNA is TGCGCCAGCAGCCACGACGACGGCCTATATGGCTACACCTTC. Encoded protein: CASSHDDGLYGYTF.

The chain links TRBV5-1 to TRBJ2-4; D is possibly TRBD2 (5 bases). The CDR3 totals 15 residues. The V gene lost 4 bases and the J gene lost 8 bases, with 19 bases spanning the gap. Germline CDR1 reads SGHRS; CDR2 reads YFSETQ. The CDR3 protein is CASSAGVHQPDIQYF. The CDR3 DNA reads as TGCGCCAGCAGCGCCGGGGTTCATCAGCCGGACATTCAGTACTTC.

The chain is built from TRBV6-1 and TRBJ1-5; D is possibly TRBD1 (6 bases). The CDR3 has 15 amino acids. Looked up from germline, CDR1 is MNHNS and CDR2 is SASEGT. The ends were cut back, 4 bases at V and 4 bases at J, with 14 bases in the middle. The chain's CDR3 is CASSVLGGANQPQHF. The CDR3 DNA sequence: TGTGCCAGCAGTGTTTTAGGGGGGGCGAATCAGCCCCAGCATTTT.

The V gene is TRBV25-1, the J gene TRBJ2-1; D remains ambiguous. From germline, CDR1 is MGHDK and CDR2 SYGVNS. CDR3 size: 12 residues. V gave up 4 bases and J gave up 4 bases, with 5 bases separating them. CDR3 residues: CASSAEYNEQFF. For the CDR3, the DNA is TGTGCCAGCAGTGCAGAATACAATGAGCAGTTCTTC.

The genes are TRBV7-8 and TRBJ1-2, with 7 bases fitting TRBD1. V trimming: 5 bases; J trimming: 2 bases; junction bases outside the gene matches: 2. The CDR3 extends over 13 amino acids. Germline loops: CDR1 SGHVS, CDR2 FQNEAQ. The DNA of the CDR3 is TGTGCCAGCAGCCCGGGACAGAACTATGGCTACACCTTC. Its translation is CASSPGQNYGYTF.

The chain links TRBV5-1 to TRBJ2-7; 9 bases are a match to TRBD1. The trim removed 2 bases at V and 6 bases at J, leaving 6 bases unmatched. The CDR3 consists of 14 residues. Germline CDR1 reads SGHRS; CDR2 reads YFSETQ. CDR3 protein: CASSFSGTGTEQYF. The CDR3 DNA sequence: TGCGCCAGCAGCTTTTCCGGGACAGGGACCGAGCAGTACTTC.

The chain employs TRBV7-9 and TRBJ1-4, with TRBD1 identical over 9 bases. The CDR3 length is 14 residues. Germline lookup yields CDR1 SEHNR and CDR2 FQNEAQ (reference sequence). The V gene end was trimmed by 8 bases and the J gene end by 8 bases; junction bases not matched to a gene: 9. Here the CDR3 reads CASSLGQGWEKLFF. The DNA of the CDR3 is TGTGCCAGCTCGCTGGGACAGGGTTGGGAAAAACTGTTTTTT.

The chain links TRBV19 to TRBJ2-3, with 9 bases identical to TRBD2. J was trimmed by 6 bases and V by 5 bases; bases with no gene match: 15. CDR1 and CDR2 (germline): LNHDA, SQIVND (reference sequence). There are 17 residues in the CDR3. The CDR3: CASSLIAGESPEDTQYF. As DNA, the CDR3 is TGTGCCAGTAGTTTGATAGCGGGAGAGTCCCCCGAGGATACGCAGTATTTT.

This chain connects TRBV6-1 to TRBJ1-2, with D tentatively TRBD1 (5 bases). CDR1 and CDR2 from the germline V gene are MNHNS and SASEGT. This CDR3 region has 15 residues. The V end was cut by 2 bases, the J end by 2 bases, with 12 bases between. CDR3 sequence: CASSERGGHNYGYTF. The CDR3 DNA reads as TGTGCCAGCAGTGAAAGGGGCGGCCACAACTATGGCTACACCTTC.

The chain employs TRBV10-3 and TRBJ2-3; a weak D match, TRBD2 (5 bases). The CDR3 is 15 residues long. CDR1 ENHRY and CDR2 SYGVKD come from the germline V gene. V was clipped by 8 bases and J by 1 base, with 16 bases between them. In nucleotides, the CDR3 is TGTGCCATCGCCGGGTTACCCGGGGGCACAGATACGCAGTATTTT. Its translation is CAIAGLPGGTDTQYF.

J is TRBJ1-2 and V is TRBV6-6, with a possible D match to TRBD1 (5 bases). V lost 10 bases and J 4 bases, leaving 16 bases between the germline ends. CDR1 and CDR2 (germline): MNHNY, SVGAGI (reference sequence). This CDR3 has 13 amino acids. The chain's CDR3 is CATHPPGGYGYTF. For the CDR3, the DNA is TGTGCCACTCACCCCCCGGGGGGCTATGGCTACACCTTC.

Worth noting for this clone: Other DNA sequences in the sample encode the same CDR3. This chain links TRBV9 with TRBJ2-2; D is perhaps TRBD1 (6 bases). Trimming stripped 0 bases from V and 3 bases from J, with 12 bases between. From germline, CDR1 is SGDLS and CDR2 YYNGEE. The CDR3 contains 16 residues. This CDR3 is CASSVEGGRDTGELFF. The CDR3 nucleotides read TGTGCCAGCAGCGTAGAAGGGGGAAGGGACACCGGGGAGCTGTTTTTT.

This sequence joins TRBV6-1 and TRBJ1-5; 10 nucleotides line up with TRBD1. CDR1 and CDR2 (germline): MNHNS, SASEGT. This CDR3 contains 15 residues. After removal of 4 bases from V and 4 bases from J, the junction contained 4 bases not matched to a gene. The CDR3 DNA sequence: TGTGCCAGCAGTGCTGGGACAGGGGTTAATCAGCCCCAGCATTTT. This sequence encodes CASSAGTGVNQPQHF.

The chain has TRBV6-4 and TRBJ1-2; no clear D gene. Germline-derived CDR1 and CDR2 are MRHNA and SNTAGT. Trimming shortened V by 6 bases and J by 3 bases, and 14 bases separated the two germline ends. This CDR3 has 14 amino acids. The CDR3 nucleotides are TGTGCCAGCAGCCCAGACGGACGACACTATGGCTACACCTTC. This translates into CASSPDGRHYGYTF.

This clone has just one count. This chain's CDR3 is CASSPRQGGTEAFF. CDR3 nucleotides: TGTGCCAGCAGCCCCCGACAGGGAGGCACTGAAGCTTTCTTT. V is TRBV9 and J is TRBJ1-1, with TRBD1 identical over 7 bases. V lost 4 bases, J lost 4 bases, and 7 bases stayed unmatched. This CDR3 is built from 14 residues. Germline V gene sequence: CDR1 SGDLS, CDR2 YYNGEE. The entire variable domain, with the rest obtained from reference TRBV9 and TRBJ1-1, is as follows: DSGVTQTPKHLITATGQRVTLRCSPRSGDLSVYWYQQSLDQGLQFLIQYYNGEERAKGNILERFSAQQFPDLHSELNLSSLELGDSALYFCASSPRQGGTEAFFGQGTRLTVV.

The CDR3 nucleotides read TGTGCCAGTATTGTGACGAACACCGGGGAGCTGTTTTTT. Amino acids: CASIVTNTGELFF. The chain combines TRBV19 with TRBJ2-2; D ambiguous. The CDR3 contains 13 residues. The ends were cut back, 7 bases at V and 0 bases at J, with 6 bases in the middle. Germline CDR1 and CDR2: LNHDA and SQIVND (reference sequence).

CDR3 DNA sequence: TGTGCCATCAGGGCCCTCCAGAACACTGAAGCTTTCTTT. Residues: CAIRALQNTEAFF. V usage is TRBV10-3 and J usage is TRBJ1-1; unclear D gene. Germline CDR1 is ENHRY and CDR2 is SYGVKD. V was trimmed by 6 bases and J by 1 base, leaving 9 bases between them. This CDR3 is built from 13 residues.

The gene calls are TRBV6-1 and TRBJ2-3; D gene ambiguous. Germline lookup yields CDR1 MNHNS and CDR2 SASEGT. This CDR3 spans 14 amino acids. Trimming shortened V by 3 bases and J by 1 base, and 8 bases separated the two germline ends. This CDR3 reads CASSDFLGTDTQYF. The DNA for the CDR3 is TGTGCCAGCAGTGACTTCCTAGGCACAGATACGCAGTATTTT.

This rearrangement joins TRBV11-2 to TRBJ2-1; 8 nucleotides match TRBD1. The junction had 6 bases not matched to a gene; V was cut back by 5 bases and J by 9 bases. The germline gives CDR1 SGHAT, CDR2 FQNNGV. The CDR3 loop spans 13 amino acids. In nucleotides, the CDR3 is TGTGCCAGCAGCGCGGACAGGGAAAGTGAGCAGTTCTTC. This codes for CASSADRESEQFF.

This chain joins TRBV9 and TRBJ1-2; D uncertain. CDR3 length equals 12 residues. V was shortened by 6 bases and J by 4 bases, with 10 bases between the two germline ends. Per the germline V gene, CDR1 is SGDLS and CDR2 is YYNGEE. The CDR3 spells CASNSGGYGYTF. DNA of the CDR3: TGTGCCAGCAATTCAGGAGGCTATGGCTACACCTTC.

This CDR3 is CASSAQWGKNIQYF. The CDR3 DNA sequence: TGTGCCAGCAGCGCACAGTGGGGCAAAAACATTCAGTACTTC. This chain joins TRBV2 and TRBJ2-4; D is undetermined. The CDR3 totals 14 residues. Germline lookup yields CDR1 SNHLY and CDR2 FYNNEI. Trimming took off 6 bases at V and 3 bases at J, with 12 bases between the two ends.